A selection of T cell receptor beta chains follows, all from one sample in a study of cytomegalovirus exposure and HLA in healthy donors. Repertoires were generated with immunoSEQ multiplex PCR, while TCRdb's copy carries only in-frame clones and drops some. The data show fewer than 250,000 clones, with around 79% seen just once and about 0.36% held by the top ten. The specimen was PBMCs. These receptors originate from a male donor in good health and CMV-seropositive. Each CDR3 is given with its conserved first and last residue. The order of the fields is J gene, V gene, CDR3 protein.

TRBJ1-5	TRBV5-6	CASSPDRGLDQPQHF
TRBJ2-7	TRBV5-1	CASSVDFTYEQYF
TRBJ2-3	TRBV10-3	CAISETTPGTDTQYF
TRBJ2-7	TRBV11-1	CASSLRGTSGSKQYF
TRBJ1-6	TRBV9	CASSVEARRNSPLHF
TRBJ2-1	TRBV5-8	CASSYGTEQFF
TRBJ1-4	TRBV19	CASRNREGNEKLFF
TRBJ2-1	TRBV6-1	CASRGVAGALNEQFF
TRBJ2-3	TRBV5-1	CASLRQGGADTQYF
TRBJ2-2	TRBV25-1	CASSPLIGQGGKAGELFF
TRBJ2-3	TRBV6-6	CASSSPGSTDTQYF
TRBJ2-7	TRBV28	CASTLKTYADYEQYF
TRBJ2-1	TRBV7-3	CASSPLGSGGSGEQFF
TRBJ1-3	TRBV11-2	CASSLSLLGNTIYF
TRBJ2-7	TRBV7-2	CASSFGGTGGGEQYF
TRBJ2-7	TRBV2	CASSPSRGYEQYF
TRBJ2-3	TRBV18	CASSAGLATDTQYF
TRBJ1-2	TRBV7-9	CASSEGQGVGYGYTF
TRBJ1-5	TRBV29-1	CSVVAAFNQPQHF
TRBJ1-2	TRBV6-1	CASSETRNSGTQAGYTF
TRBJ2-7	TRBV7-2	CASSQIMGHYEQYF
TRBJ1-1	TRBV15	CATSRDLRTEKNTEAFF
TRBJ2-3	TRBV7-2	CASSLSGGSFADTQYF
TRBJ1-1	TRBV5-1	CASSLLQGNTEAFF
TRBJ2-7	TRBV27	CASSFSGTNVFEQYF
TRBJ1-5	TRBV28	CASIGGNQPQHF
TRBJ1-2	TRBV29-1	CSVEVWGTGRGANYGYTF
TRBJ2-1	TRBV11-2	CASSFGLLRGYNEQFF
TRBJ2-3	TRBV4-3	CASSQEGAGEITDTQYF
TRBJ2-1	TRBV19	CASSIVAGVNYNEQFF
TRBJ1-5	TRBV6-5	CASSYGQGSNQPQHF
TRBJ2-7	TRBV29-1	CSARQGEFYEQYF
TRBJ1-5	TRBV27	CASRDPQGLGQPQHF
TRBJ2-7	TRBV7-8	CASSPVAGPAGYEQYF
TRBJ2-3	TRBV28	CASSQYTIAEYF
TRBJ2-1	TRBV6-1	CASSVDSPAAYNEQFF
TRBJ2-7	TRBV6-5	CASRGAGISYEQYF
TRBJ2-3	TRBV7-9	CAGEGSGTDTQYF
TRBJ2-5	TRBV5-1	CASSLTAHQETQYF
TRBJ2-7	TRBV28	CASSLLAGDYEQYF
TRBJ2-3	TRBV6-6	CASSLAGNMHTQYF
TRBJ1-6	TRBV11-2	CASSLEGRDSPLHF
TRBJ2-2	TRBV7-3	CASSPSGTGRSGELFF
TRBJ1-5	TRBV9	CASSADRGNQPQHF
TRBJ1-2	TRBV5-8	CASSLGGSRPLGGYTF
TRBJ1-2	TRBV19	CASMSGNYGYTF